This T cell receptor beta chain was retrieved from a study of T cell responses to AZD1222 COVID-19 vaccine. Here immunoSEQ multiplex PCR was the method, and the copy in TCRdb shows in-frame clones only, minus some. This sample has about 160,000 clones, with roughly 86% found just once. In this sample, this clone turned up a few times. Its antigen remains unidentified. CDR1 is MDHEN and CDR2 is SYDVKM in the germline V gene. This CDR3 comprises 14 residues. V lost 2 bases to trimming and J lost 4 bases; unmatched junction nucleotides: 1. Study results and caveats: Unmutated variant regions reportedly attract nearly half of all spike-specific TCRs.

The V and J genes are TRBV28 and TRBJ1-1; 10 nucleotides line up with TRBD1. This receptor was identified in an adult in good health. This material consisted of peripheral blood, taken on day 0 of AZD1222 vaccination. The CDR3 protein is CASSLGQGVTEAFF. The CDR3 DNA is TGTGCCAGCAGTTTAGGACAGGGGGTCACTGAAGCTTTCTTT.